This T cell receptor beta chain is drawn from a study of a mutant IDH1 vaccine in newly diagnosed glioma. Background on the study: Treated patients, averaging 40.4 years, were roughly 62% male and approximately 38% female. Overall study results and limits: Pseudoprogression seemed unrelated to changes in top peripheral T cell clonotypes. Patients mounted vaccine-induced immune responses in 93.3% of cases.

Remarks on this clone: Its cognate antigen is unknown.

Time point in this sample: week 5, during vaccination. Vaccine doses each comprised 300 ug of mutant IDH1 20-mer peptide, with topical imiquimod. New IDH1-mutant, ATRX-lost WHO grade 3 or 4 astrocytomas occurred in donors. TCRdb's table, derived via immunoSEQ multiplex PCR, lists solely in-frame clones and lacks some. The table shows 50,000 to 70,000 clones, with 70% to 85% occurring only once. Germline values: CDR1 MNHNS, CDR2 SASEGT. This CDR3 is built from 14 residues. Trimming left V 4 bases short and J 6 bases short, with 15 bases between. The chain carries TRBV6-1 and TRBJ1-2; D may be TRBD1 (6 bases). The sample in question was PBMCs, obtained from a glioma patient whose treatment included an IDH1 peptide vaccine. The TCR originated in a woman aged 18-29 years with glioma. Some clones in this sample may be carry-over from other donors' samples. The CDR3 here is CASSARAGADGYTF. The CDR3 DNA is TGTGCCAGCAGTGCGAGGGCAGGGGCTGATGGCTACACCTTC.